This T cell receptor beta chain was sequenced in a study of OX40 agonist ivuxolimab in advanced cancers. Study-wide background: Ivuxolimab, an agonistic anti-OX40 (CD134) antibody, was given to patients. Partial responses were seen in three patients, one with hepatocellular carcinoma and two with cutaneous melanoma.

Per the germline V gene, CDR1 is MNHNS and CDR2 is SASEGT. The CDR3 length is 15 residues. The V and J ends lost 10 bases and 5 bases respectively, with 23 bases between them. The count of this clone is one. Its antigen is as yet unknown. Whole-study results and caveats: The CD4+ and CD8+ T cells in the blood had expanded clonally by week 6 at 0.1 to 3.0 mg/kg. The study found among the lowest clonal expansion in partial responders at 0.1-3.0 mg/kg.

Data came from immunoSEQ multiplex PCR; TCRdb stores just in-frame clones and leaves some out. The sample carries tens of thousands of clones, about 77% recorded once. The chain combines TRBV6-1 with TRBJ2-5; either TRBD1 or TRBD2 may fit D (5 bases each). The receptor comes from an adult with an advanced solid tumor such as melanoma, head and neck, liver or kidney cancer. This specimen consisted of CD4+ or CD8+ T cells sorted from blood, obtained in a trial of the OX40 agonist ivuxolimab. CDR3 DNA: TGTGCCATCTCGTTCACCGGGAACAAGGGGGAGACCCAGTACTTC. Protein: CAISFTGNKGETQYF.